Listed here is a single TCR beta chain. The source of the sample is a study of monozygotic twins with inflammatory bowel disease. The CDR3 sequence is 13 residues long. Germline loops: CDR1 MNHEY, CDR2 SVGAGI. T cells were not sorted, and total RNA was isolated straight from whole blood. The UMIs carried a 6-nucleotide sample barcode, and they were added by template switching. Researchers put TCRalpha and TCRbeta cDNA through two nested PCRs lasting approximately 17 and 9 cycles. TCRdb re-analyzed the 5' RACE reads; it lists each CDR3 protein once, without DNA. Reported are roughly 320,000 distinct CDR3 sequences; the ten largest clones contain roughly 5.8%.

Sequencing was done on a sample of blood. V is TRBV6-5 and J is TRBJ2-5. The receptor comes from a human donor with ulcerative colitis or Crohn's disease, or a healthy co-twin of an affected twin (not recorded which). CDR3 residues: CASRRRIQETQYF.